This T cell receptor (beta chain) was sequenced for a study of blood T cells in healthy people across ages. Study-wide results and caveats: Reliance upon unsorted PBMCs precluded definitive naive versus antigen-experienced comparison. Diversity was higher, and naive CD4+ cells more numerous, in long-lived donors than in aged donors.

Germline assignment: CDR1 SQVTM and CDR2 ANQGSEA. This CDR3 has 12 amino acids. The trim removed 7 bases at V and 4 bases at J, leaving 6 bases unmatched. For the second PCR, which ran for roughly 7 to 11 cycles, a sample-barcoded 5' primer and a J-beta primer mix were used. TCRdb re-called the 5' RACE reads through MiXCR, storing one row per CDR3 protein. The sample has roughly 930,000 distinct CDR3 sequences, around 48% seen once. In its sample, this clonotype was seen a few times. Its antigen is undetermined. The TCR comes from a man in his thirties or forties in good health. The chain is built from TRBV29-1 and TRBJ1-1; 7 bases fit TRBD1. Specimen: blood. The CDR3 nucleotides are TGCAGCGGAAACAGGGGAGCCACTGAAGCTTTCTTT. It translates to CSGNRGATEAFF. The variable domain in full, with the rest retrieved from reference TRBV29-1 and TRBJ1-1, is SAVISQKPSRDICQRGTSLTIQCQVDSQVTMMFWYRQQPGQSLTLIATANQGSEATYESGFVIDKFPISRPNLTFSTLTVSNMSPEDSSIYLCSGNRGATEAFFGQGTRLTVV.